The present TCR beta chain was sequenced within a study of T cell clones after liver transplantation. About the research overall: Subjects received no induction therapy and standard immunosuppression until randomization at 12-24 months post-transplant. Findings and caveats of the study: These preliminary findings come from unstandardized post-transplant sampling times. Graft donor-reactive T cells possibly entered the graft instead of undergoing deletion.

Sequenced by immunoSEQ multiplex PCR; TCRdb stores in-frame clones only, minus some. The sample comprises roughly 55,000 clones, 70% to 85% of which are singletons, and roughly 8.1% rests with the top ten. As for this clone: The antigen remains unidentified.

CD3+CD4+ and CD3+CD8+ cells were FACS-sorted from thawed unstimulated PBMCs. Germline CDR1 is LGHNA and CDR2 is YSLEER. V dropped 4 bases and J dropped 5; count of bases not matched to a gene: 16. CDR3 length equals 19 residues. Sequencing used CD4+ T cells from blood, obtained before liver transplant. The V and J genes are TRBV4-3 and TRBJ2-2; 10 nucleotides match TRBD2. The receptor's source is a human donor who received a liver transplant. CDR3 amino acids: CASSLESTATAGGTGELFF. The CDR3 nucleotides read TGCGCCAGCAGCCTAGAATCCACGGCTACAGCGGGAGGGACCGGGGAGCTGTTTTTT.